The TCR beta chain described here comes from a study of blood T cell repertoires in COVID-19. Whole-study context: In each case, the material was cDNA or gDNA derived from T cells, B-cell-depleted T cells, or PBMCs.

CDR3 length: 14 amino acids. Trimming took 5 bases from V and 8 from J; bases not matched to a gene: 7. Germline V gene lookup returns CDR1 MDHEN and CDR2 SYDVKM. Under the authors' procedure: Counts of nucleated cells, estimated from reference gene primer amplification, were obtained. Repertoires were generated with immunoSEQ multiplex PCR, while TCRdb's copy carries only in-frame clones and drops some. That table is the source of V, J and clone size, and D and trimming were worked out from the DNA. The sample consists of some 250,000 clones, over 70% of them appearing once. The source material was peripheral blood. The chain joins TRBV28 to TRBJ1-4; TRBD1 agrees at 8 bases. The clonotype comes from a man aged 80 or over with acute or convalescent COVID-19. CDR3 nucleotides: TGTGCCAGCAGTAAACAGGGGGTAAGGGAAAAACTGTTTTTT. It specifies CASSKQGVREKLFF.